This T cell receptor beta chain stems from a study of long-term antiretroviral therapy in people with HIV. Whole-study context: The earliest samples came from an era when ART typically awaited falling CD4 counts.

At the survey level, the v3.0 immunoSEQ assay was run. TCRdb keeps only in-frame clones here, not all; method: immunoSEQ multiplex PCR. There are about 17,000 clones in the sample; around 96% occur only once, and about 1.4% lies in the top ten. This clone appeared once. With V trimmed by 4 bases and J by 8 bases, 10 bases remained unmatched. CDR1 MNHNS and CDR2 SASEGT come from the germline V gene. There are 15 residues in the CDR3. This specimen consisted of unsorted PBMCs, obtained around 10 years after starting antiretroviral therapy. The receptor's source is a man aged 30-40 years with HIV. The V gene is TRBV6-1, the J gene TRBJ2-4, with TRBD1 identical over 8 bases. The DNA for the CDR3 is TGTGCCAGCAGTGGTGGAGGACAGGGCGGGGACATTCAGTACTTC. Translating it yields CASSGGGQGGDIQYF.